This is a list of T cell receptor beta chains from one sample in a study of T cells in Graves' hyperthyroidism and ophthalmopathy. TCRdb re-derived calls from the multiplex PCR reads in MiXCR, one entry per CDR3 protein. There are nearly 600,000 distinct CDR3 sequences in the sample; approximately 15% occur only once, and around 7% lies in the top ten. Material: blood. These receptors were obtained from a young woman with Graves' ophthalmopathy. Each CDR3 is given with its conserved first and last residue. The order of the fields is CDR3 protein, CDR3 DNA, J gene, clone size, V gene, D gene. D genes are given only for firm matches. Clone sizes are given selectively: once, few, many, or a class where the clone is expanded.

CDR3 protein: CASSYSVGVGNQPQHF
CDR3 DNA: TGTGCCAGCAGTTACTCGGTGGGGGTCGGGAATCAGCCCCAGCATTTT
J gene: TRBJ1-5
clone size: many
V gene: TRBV6-5
D gene: .

CDR3 protein: CSARDLLAGLDEQFF
CDR3 DNA: TGCAGTGCTAGAGATCTGCTAGCGGGATTGGATGAGCAGTTCTTC
J gene: TRBJ2-1
clone size: many
V gene: TRBV20-1
D gene: TRBD2

CDR3 protein: CSARGEPGDTQYF
CDR3 DNA: TGCAGTGCTAGGGGAGAGCCCGGGGATACGCAGTATTTT
J gene: TRBJ2-3
clone size: many
V gene: TRBV20-1
D gene: .

CDR3 protein: CSVEDWTSGSRGGELFF
CDR3 DNA: TGCAGCGTTGAAGATTGGACTAGCGGGAGTCGCGGCGGGGAGCTGTTTTTT
J gene: TRBJ2-2
clone size: .
V gene: TRBV29-1
D gene: TRBD2

CDR3 protein: CSARDWTEGSYNEQFF
CDR3 DNA: TGCAGTGCTAGAGATTGGACCGAAGGGTCCTACAATGAGCAGTTCTTC
J gene: TRBJ2-1
clone size: .
V gene: TRBV20-1
D gene: .

CDR3 protein: CASGSSTEAFF
CDR3 DNA: TGTGCCAGCGGGAGCAGCACTGAAGCTTTCTTT
J gene: TRBJ1-1
clone size: many
V gene: TRBV12-3/TRBV12-4
D gene: .

CDR3 protein: CAWSARTEAFF
CDR3 DNA: TGTGCCTGGAGTGCACGGACTGAAGCTTTCTTT
J gene: TRBJ1-1
clone size: many
V gene: TRBV30
D gene: .

CDR3 protein: CASSLQGDTQYF
CDR3 DNA: TGTGCCAGCAGTCTCCAGGGGGATACGCAGTATTTT
J gene: TRBJ2-3
clone size: many
V gene: TRBV12-3/TRBV12-4
D gene: .

CDR3 protein: CSASERRRYEQYF
CDR3 DNA: TGCAGTGCTAGCGAGCGCCGCCGTTACGAGCAGTACTTC
J gene: TRBJ2-7
clone size: .
V gene: TRBV20-1
D gene: .

CDR3 protein: CASSPPGTGGNTEAFF
CDR3 DNA: TGTGCCAGTAGTCCTCCCGGGACAGGTGGGAACACTGAAGCTTTCTTT
J gene: TRBJ1-1
clone size: .
V gene: TRBV19
D gene: TRBD1

CDR3 protein: CASSPGDYSGRTETQYF
CDR3 DNA: TGTGCCAGCAGCCCGGGCGATTATAGCGGGAGGACGGAGACCCAGTACTTC
J gene: TRBJ2-5
clone size: many
V gene: TRBV3-1
D gene: TRBD2

CDR3 protein: CASSELVEPPDTQYF
CDR3 DNA: TGTGCCAGCAGTGAACTGGTAGAGCCCCCAGATACGCAGTATTTT
J gene: TRBJ2-3
clone size: many
V gene: TRBV6-1
D gene: .

CDR3 protein: CASSFRSLDEQYF
CDR3 DNA: TGTGCCAGCAGCTTCCGGTCCCTGGACGAGCAGTACTTC
J gene: TRBJ2-7
clone size: many
V gene: TRBV7-9
D gene: .

CDR3 protein: CASSARAGGPFGELFF
CDR3 DNA: TGTGCCAGCAGCGCCCGAGCGGGAGGGCCTTTCGGGGAGCTGTTTTTT
J gene: TRBJ2-2
clone size: few
V gene: TRBV7-3
D gene: TRBD2

CDR3 protein: CANSLSPGLNNEQFF
CDR3 DNA: TGTGCCAACAGCCTATCCCCGGGACTAAACAATGAGCAGTTCTTC
J gene: TRBJ2-1
clone size: many
V gene: TRBV7-8
D gene: TRBD2

CDR3 protein: CASSLVSGELNTGELFF
CDR3 DNA: TGTGCCAGCAGCTTAGTCTCAGGGGAATTAAACACCGGGGAGCTGTTTTTT
J gene: TRBJ2-2
clone size: few
V gene: TRBV11-3
D gene: .

CDR3 protein: CASSYLRFPNQPQHF
CDR3 DNA: TGTGCCAGCAGTTACCTCCGGTTTCCAAATCAGCCCCAGCATTTT
J gene: TRBJ1-5
clone size: many
V gene: TRBV12-3/TRBV12-4
D gene: .

CDR3 protein: CASSLPGTGGTEQFF
CDR3 DNA: TGTGCCAGCAGTTTACCCGGGACAGGGGGCACTGAGCAGTTCTTC
J gene: TRBJ2-1
clone size: .
V gene: TRBV28
D gene: TRBD1